The 27 T cell receptor beta chains below were found in one sample sequenced in a study of CD8 T cells in ankylosing spondylitis. Antigens of these TCRs are unknown. Using its own MiXCR run on the 5' RACE reads, TCRdb lists one record per CDR3 protein. The sample contains about 330,000 distinct CDR3 sequences, 7.5% to 9% of which appear only once. General observations from the study: Characteristic of ankylosing spondylitis blood, it appeared, was a TCR beta motif comprising about eight highly homologous variants.

The specimen sequenced was blood, either unsorted or a sorted T cell fraction (not recorded which). Receptors were obtained from a male donor with ankylosing spondylitis.

The V call is TRBV5-1, the J call TRBJ2-2; tentative D call: TRBD1 (5 bases). The V gene's germline CDR1 is SGHRS and CDR2 YFSETQ. Trimming cost V 0 bases and J 1 base, with 10 bases left between them. The CDR3 totals 16 residues. The CDR3 DNA reads TGCGCCAGCAGCTTGGAGGCAGGGTGGAACACCGGGGAGCTGTTTTTT. Translation gives CASSLEAGWNTGELFF.

This clonotype has just one count. The CDR3 DNA reads TGTGCCAGCACTCGGGGGAGTGGAACATACAATGAGCAGTTCTTC. It specifies CASTRGSGTYNEQFF. This rearrangement joins TRBV27 to TRBJ2-1; a weak D match, TRBD2 (6 bases). The CDR3 runs 15 residues. The V end was cut by 7 bases, the J end by 4 bases, with 17 bases between. CDR1 and CDR2 (germline): MNHEY, SMNVEV (reference sequence).

Only a few counts were recorded for this clonotype. V and J are TRBV20-1 and TRBJ1-5; D is undetermined. CDR3 length: 14 amino acids. The germline V and J ends were trimmed by 2 bases and 2 bases, with 10 bases remaining between them. CDR1 and CDR2 from the germline V gene are DFQATT and SNEGSKA (reference sequence). The CDR3 DNA is TGCAGTGCTAGAAGAGGAGGCGGCAATCAGCCCCAGCATTTT. Protein: CSARRGGGNQPQHF.

This clonotype occurred many times. V gene TRBV28 combines with J gene TRBJ2-5; D is unresolved. The CDR3 has 13 residues. Trimming took off 2 bases at V and 2 bases at J, with 6 bases between the two ends. Germline V gene data show CDR1 as MDHEN and CDR2 as SYDVKM. The CDR3 spells CASSLSQQETQYF. CDR3 nucleotide sequence: TGTGCCAGCAGTTTAAGCCAACAAGAGACCCAGTACTTC.

This clonotype came up many times. The chain employs TRBV20-1 and TRBJ2-5; 7 nucleotides match TRBD1. The CDR3 loop spans 14 amino acids. The J segment lost 5 bases and the V segment lost 6 bases, leaving 12 bases of the junction unmatched. Per the germline V gene, CDR1 is DFQATT and CDR2 is SNEGSKA (reference sequence). CDR3 nucleotides: TGCAGTGCAACTGATGTACAGGGGTCGGAGACCCAGTACTTC. Translation: CSATDVQGSETQYF.

This clonotype has a handful of counts. The genes are TRBV24-1 and TRBJ2-7; D is possibly TRBD1 (6 bases). The germline V gene has CDR1 KGHDR and CDR2 SFDVKD. V was shortened by 7 bases and J by 6 bases, with 9 bases between the two germline ends. This CDR3 region has 11 residues. CDR3 DNA sequence: TGTGCCACCAGACCAGGGGCCGAGCAGTACTTC. It translates to CATRPGAEQYF.

This clonotype turned up a few times. The chain links TRBV28 to TRBJ1-2, with D uncertain. This CDR3 has 12 residues. Germline loops: CDR1 MDHEN, CDR2 SYDVKM. Trimming stripped 5 bases from V and 4 bases from J, with 8 bases between. The CDR3 DNA is TGTGCCAGCAGTCGTTCGGTCTATGGCTACACCTTC. This gives the protein CASSRSVYGYTF.

This chain joins TRBV23-1 and TRBJ2-5, with TRBD1 matching over 8 bases. TRBV23-1 is known as an ORF, though its function is uncertain. This CDR3 region has 17 residues. The junction had 9 bases not matched to a gene; V was cut back by 2 bases and J by 1 base. The CDR3 sequence: CASSQKFGQGPQETQYF. In nucleotides, the CDR3 is TGCGCCAGCAGTCAAAAATTTGGACAGGGACCCCAAGAGACCCAGTACTTC.

V gene TRBV12-3 or TRBV12-4 combines with J gene TRBJ1-2; unclear D gene. Between the trimmed V and J ends, which lost 2 bases and 5 bases, there was a span of 9 bases. This CDR3 has 13 amino acids. This chain's CDR3 is CASSLRHEYGYTF. The CDR3 DNA sequence: TGTGCCAGCAGTTTACGTCACGAGTATGGCTACACCTTC.

The CDR3, as DNA: TGCGCCAGCAGCCAAGTCTCCGGGTCCTCTGGAAACACCATATATTTT. Translation: CASSQVSGSSGNTIYF. This sequence joins TRBV4-1 and TRBJ1-3; no definite D call. CDR1 and CDR2 from the germline V gene are MGHRA and YSYEKL. The CDR3 runs 16 residues. V lost 1 base to trimming and J lost 0 bases, with 10 bases between them.

V and J are TRBV6-1 and TRBJ2-2, with TRBD2 matching 7 bases. Trimming removed 0 bases from V and 7 bases from J; junction bases left unmatched: 5. CDR1 and CDR2 (germline): MNHNS, SASEGT. The CDR3 consists of 15 residues. CDR3 sequence: CASSEALAAGGELFF. CDR3 DNA: TGTGCCAGCAGTGAAGCGCTAGCGGCGGGCGGGGAGCTGTTTTTT.

The V call is TRBV20-1, the J call TRBJ2-7; possible D gene TRBD1, 7 bases. Looked up from germline, CDR1 is DFQATT and CDR2 is SNEGSKA (reference sequence). The V end was cut by 6 bases, the J end by 5 bases, with 17 bases between. The CDR3 is 13 amino acids. In DNA form, the CDR3 reads TGCAGTGCAACCCGTGGAGGGGGCCACGAGCAGTACTTC. Protein: CSATRGGGHEQYF.

A note on this clonotype: One end of the junction fails to match germline, which may point to a read error. The chain recombines TRBV7-2 with TRBJ1-1; D is possibly TRBD1 (6 bases). The CDR3 has 14 amino acids. Germline values: CDR1 SGHTA, CDR2 FQGNSA. CDR3: CASRRSGENTEGFF. The CDR3 nucleotides are TGTGCCAGCCGACGATCAGGGGAGAACACTGAAGGTTTCTTT.

This clonotype was observed a few times. This rearrangement joins TRBV2 to TRBJ1-5; weak D call: TRBD1 (6 bases). The ends were cut back, 7 bases at V and 0 bases at J, with 10 bases in the middle. The CDR3 is 14 amino acids. In germline, CDR1 is SNHLY, CDR2 FYNNEI. DNA of the CDR3: TGTGCCAGCAAAGTGGGACATAGCAATCAGCCCCAGCATTTT. Translating it yields CASKVGHSNQPQHF.

This clonotype was seen at least ten times. This chain links TRBV29-1 with TRBJ2-3; 11 nucleotides match TRBD1. The CDR3 is 15 residues long. CDR1 SQVTM and CDR2 ANQGSEA come from the germline V gene. V lost 4 bases to trimming and J lost 4 bases; unmatched junction nucleotides: 7. The DNA of the CDR3 is TGCAGCGTTGCTACGGGACAGGGGGTCTCAGATACGCAGTATTTT. Protein sequence: CSVATGQGVSDTQYF.

The chain links TRBV4-1 to TRBJ1-6; D gene ambiguous. Looked up from germline, CDR1 is MGHRA and CDR2 is YSYEKL. The V and J ends lost 6 bases and 8 bases respectively, with 26 bases between them. The CDR3 sequence is 18 residues long. The DNA for the CDR3 is TGCGCCAGCAGAAATATCAAACCGGGAAAATGGGTAGATTCACCCCTCCACTTT. Its protein is CASRNIKPGKWVDSPLHF.

This clonotype was recorded a few times. The rearrangement links TRBV10-3 to TRBJ2-7, with 7 bases fitting TRBD1. Unmatched junction bases numbered 6, after V lost 5 bases and J lost 5 bases. Germline assignment: CDR1 ENHRY and CDR2 SYGVKD. The CDR3 has 13 amino acids. The CDR3: CAISPGQVDEQYF. CDR3 DNA: TGTGCCATCAGTCCCGGACAGGTCGACGAGCAGTACTTC.

This chain connects TRBV15 to TRBJ1-6, with D perhaps TRBD1 (5 bases). Germline CDR1 reads LNHNV; CDR2 reads YYDKDF (reference sequence). Trimming removed 0 bases from V and 7 bases from J, with 13 bases in between. The CDR3 totals 16 residues. The CDR3 loop reads CATSREYGGPNSPLHF. CDR3 coding DNA: TGTGCCACCAGCAGAGAGTATGGGGGACCCAATTCACCCCTCCACTTT.

The V call is TRBV7-8, the J call TRBJ1-5; perhaps TRBD1 as D (5 bases). With 5 bases removed from V and 5 bases from J, the gap between germline ends came to 19 bases. The CDR3 has 16 residues. Germline CDR1 reads SGHVS; CDR2 reads FQNEAQ. The CDR3 DNA follows: TGTGCCAGCAGCCACGGGGGGGTAGGGACCGATCAGCCCCAGCATTTT. It is translated as CASSHGGVGTDQPQHF.

This clonotype showed up many times. The chain combines TRBV5-1 with TRBJ2-7; 9 bases align to TRBD1. This CDR3 has 16 residues. Germline trimming cut 1 base from V and 6 bases from J; bases unmatched to any gene: 11. Germline V gene sequence: CDR1 SGHRS, CDR2 YFSETQ. As DNA, the CDR3 is TGCGCCAGCAGCTTGTACTCCGGGACAGGGACAGGCGAGCAGTACTTC. Translation: CASSLYSGTGTGEQYF.

This clonotype was detected many times. The chain carries TRBV20-1 and TRBJ1-2, with 10 bases lining up with TRBD1. Germline CDR1 DFQATT, CDR2 SNEGSKA (reference sequence). The V gene end was trimmed by 3 bases and the J gene end by 3 bases; junction bases not matched to a gene: 4. The CDR3 has 14 amino acids. CDR3 sequence (DNA): TGCAGTGCTAGCTCAGGACAGGGGGACTATGGCTACACCTTC. Translating gives CSASSGQGDYGYTF.

This clonotype was seen repeatedly, ten times or more. At one boundary the junction diverges from the germline segment, which might be a read error. The J gene is TRBJ2-2, the V gene TRBV12-3 or TRBV12-4; 9 bases match TRBD2. This CDR3 comprises 15 residues. CDR3 in amino acids: CASRLAGAWTGELFF. CDR3 in DNA: TGTGCCAGCAGGTTAGCGGGAGCATGGACCGGGGAGCTGTTTTTT.

This clonotype was seen only once. A read error is possible here, since a much larger clone lies one base away. The J gene is TRBJ2-1, the V gene TRBV7-3, with a weak D call TRBD1 (7 bases). CDR1 SGHTA and CDR2 FQGTGA come from the germline V gene. The length of the CDR3 is 15 residues. CDR3 protein: CPSSRTGGAYNEQFF. The CDR3 DNA reads TGTCCCAGCAGCCGGACAGGCGGGGCCTACAATGAGCAGTTCTTC.

Ten or more counts support this clonotype. The gene calls are TRBV7-9 and TRBJ2-7, with 10 bases aligning to TRBD2. The trim removed 5 bases at V and 3 bases at J, leaving 10 bases unmatched. The CDR3 totals 16 residues. The germline V gene encodes CDR1 SEHNR and CDR2 FQNEAQ (reference sequence). The CDR3 sequence is CASSITSGKGVYEQYF. CDR3 in DNA: TGTGCCAGCAGCATTACTAGCGGGAAGGGGGTCTACGAGCAGTACTTC.

Concerning this clonotype: An end of the junction does not agree with germline; a read error may underlie this. This chain connects TRBV5-1 to TRBJ2-7, with no clear D. The CDR3 is 15 amino acids. Germline V gives CDR1 SGHRS, CDR2 YFSETQ. Written as DNA, the CDR3 is TGCGCCAGCAGCCCTAGTCAGACAACTCCTTACGGGCAGTACTTC. Its protein product is CASSPSQTTPYGQYF.

This clonotype was seen a handful of times. The J gene is TRBJ2-7, the V gene TRBV2; possible D gene TRBD2, 6 bases. The V end lost 2 bases, the J end lost 2 bases, and 13 bases lay between the germline ends. Per germline, CDR1 SNHLY and CDR2 FYNNEI. CDR3 length equals 15 residues. The CDR3 nucleotides are TGTGCCAGCAGTGAAATCCGGGAGCGGCCCTACGAGCAGTACTTC. Translation: CASSEIRERPYEQYF. Supplemented by reference TRBV2 and TRBJ2-7, the full variable domain reads EPEVTQTPSHQVTQMGQEVILRCVPISNHLYFYWYRQILGQKVEFLVSFYNNEISEKSEIFDDQFSVERPDGSNFTLKIRSTKLEDSAMYFCASSEIRERPYEQYFGPGTRLTVT.

This clonotype was seen many times. This rearrangement joins TRBV9 to TRBJ1-6; D is ambiguous. The CDR3 sequence is 15 residues long. The V gene lost 4 bases and the J gene lost 7 bases, with 15 bases spanning the gap. Germline V lookup: CDR1 SGDLS, CDR2 YYNGEE. The CDR3 nucleotides are TGTGCCAGCAGCATCGACGGGCCCGGGAATTCACCCCTCCACTTT. Translation gives CASSIDGPGNSPLHF.